The sample holds one count of the clone carrying this T cell receptor (beta chain). Its specificity is not known. Sequencing was performed with immunoSEQ multiplex PCR; in TCRdb, only in-frame clones are kept and a portion is missing. The table records 90,000 to 130,000 clones, more than 85% of them present only once. The data belong to a study of T cell repertoires and HLA-DP antigens. For the study at large: In vitro CD4+ alloreactivity was against HeLa-presented HLA-DP. Pre-culture CD4+ samples used roughly 1,300 ng DNA versus around 230 ng for CD137+CD4+ sorts.

Study-wide results and caveats: No separate analysis of naive versus memory CD4+ cells was done.

The clonotype was recovered from a woman aged 18-29 years in good health and CMV-seronegative. What was sequenced was CD4+ T cells from PBMCs.

DNA for the CDR3: TGTGCCAGCAGCTTAAAAGGTAGCTCCTACAATGAGCAGTTCTTC. Translated: CASSLKGSSYNEQFF. The chain has TRBV7-2 and TRBJ2-1, with unresolved D. Germline V CDR1 and CDR2: SGHTA, FQGNSA. Trimming removed 2 bases at V and 0 bases at J, with 8 bases between. CDR3 length: 15 amino acids.